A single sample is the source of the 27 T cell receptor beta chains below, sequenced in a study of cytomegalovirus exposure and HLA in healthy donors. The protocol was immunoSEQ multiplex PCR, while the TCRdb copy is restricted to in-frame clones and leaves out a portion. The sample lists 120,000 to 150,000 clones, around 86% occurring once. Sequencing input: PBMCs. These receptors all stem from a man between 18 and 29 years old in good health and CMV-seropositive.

The CDR3 sequence: CASFGTGAYEQYF. DNA of the CDR3: TGTGCCAGCTTCGGGACAGGGGCCTACGAGCAGTACTTC. The chain carries TRBV7-9 and TRBJ2-7; 10 bases are shared with TRBD1. The germline V gene has CDR1 SEHNR and CDR2 FQNEAQ (reference sequence). The V segment lost 8 bases and the J segment 2 bases; nucleotides outside the gene matches: 3. CDR3 length: 13 amino acids.

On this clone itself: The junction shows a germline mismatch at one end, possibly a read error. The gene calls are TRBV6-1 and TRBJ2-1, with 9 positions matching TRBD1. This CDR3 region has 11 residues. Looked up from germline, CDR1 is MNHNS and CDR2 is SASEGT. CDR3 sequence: CASRATGGAVF. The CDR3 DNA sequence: TGTGCCAGCAGGGCTACAGGGGGCGCGGTCTTC.

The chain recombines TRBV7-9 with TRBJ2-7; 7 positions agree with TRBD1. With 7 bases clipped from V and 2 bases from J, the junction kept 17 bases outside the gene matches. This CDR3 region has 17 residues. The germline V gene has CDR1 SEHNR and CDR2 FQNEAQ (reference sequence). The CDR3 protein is CASTTGTEAYNAYEQYF. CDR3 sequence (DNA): TGTGCCAGCACCACCGGGACAGAAGCCTATAACGCCTACGAGCAGTACTTC.

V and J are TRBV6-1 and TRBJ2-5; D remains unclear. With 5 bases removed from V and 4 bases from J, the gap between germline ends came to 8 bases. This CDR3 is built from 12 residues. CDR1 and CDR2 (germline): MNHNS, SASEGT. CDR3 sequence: CASSQNGETQYF. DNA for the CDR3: TGTGCCAGCAGTCAAAACGGAGAGACCCAGTACTTC.

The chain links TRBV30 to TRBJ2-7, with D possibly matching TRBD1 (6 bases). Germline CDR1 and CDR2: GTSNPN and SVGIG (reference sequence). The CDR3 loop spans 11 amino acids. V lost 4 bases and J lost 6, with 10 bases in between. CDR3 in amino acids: CAWNRVGEQYF. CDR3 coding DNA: TGTGCCTGGAACAGGGTTGGCGAGCAGTACTTC.

The CDR3 reads CASSSGTIGLDTQYF. CDR3 nucleotides: TGTGCCAGCAGCTCCGGGACTATCGGGTTAGATACGCAGTATTTT. V and J are TRBV7-9 and TRBJ2-3; the match to TRBD2 covers 7 bases. The CDR3 is made up of 15 amino acids. Germline lookup yields CDR1 SEHNR and CDR2 FQNEAQ (reference sequence). J lost 5 bases, V lost 4 bases, and 9 bases had no gene match. Full variable domain (outside the CDR3, taken from reference TRBV7-9 and TRBJ2-3): DTGVSQNPRHKITKRGQNVTFRCDPISEHNRLYWYRQTLGQGPEFLTYFQNEAQLEKSRLLSDRFSAERPKGSFSTLEIQRTEQGDSAMYLCASSSGTIGLDTQYFGPGTRLTVL.

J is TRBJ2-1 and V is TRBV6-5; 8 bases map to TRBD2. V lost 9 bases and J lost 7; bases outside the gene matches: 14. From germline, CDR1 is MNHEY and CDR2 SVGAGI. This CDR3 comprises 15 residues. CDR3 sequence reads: CASSFITRGGNEQFF. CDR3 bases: TGTGCCAGTTCGTTCATAACCCGGGGGGGGAATGAGCAGTTCTTC.

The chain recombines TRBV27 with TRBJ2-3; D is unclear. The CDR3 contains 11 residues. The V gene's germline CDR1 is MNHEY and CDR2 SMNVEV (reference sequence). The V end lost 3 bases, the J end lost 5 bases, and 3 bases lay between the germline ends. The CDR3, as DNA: TGTGCCAGCAGTTTGAGAGATACGCAGTATTTT. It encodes CASSLRDTQYF.

The CDR3 spells CSVQRGGSGEQFF. The DNA of the CDR3 is TGCAGCGTGCAGAGGGGCGGGAGCGGTGAGCAGTTCTTC. The chain couples TRBV29-1 to TRBJ2-1; 7 bases are shared with TRBD2. CDR1 SQVTM and CDR2 ANQGSEA come from the germline V gene. With 6 bases clipped from V and 9 bases from J, the junction kept 11 bases outside the gene matches. This CDR3 has 13 residues.

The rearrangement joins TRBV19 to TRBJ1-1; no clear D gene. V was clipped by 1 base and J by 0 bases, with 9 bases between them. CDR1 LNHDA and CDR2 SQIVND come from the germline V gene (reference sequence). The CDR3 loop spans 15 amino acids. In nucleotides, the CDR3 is TGTGCCAGTAGTATAGTTCCAGTATTGAACACTGAAGCTTTCTTT. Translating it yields CASSIVPVLNTEAFF.

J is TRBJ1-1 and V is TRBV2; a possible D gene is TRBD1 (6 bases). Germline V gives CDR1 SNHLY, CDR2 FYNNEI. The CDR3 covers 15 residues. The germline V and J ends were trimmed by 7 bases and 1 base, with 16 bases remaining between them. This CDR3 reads CASTDRPRANTEAFF. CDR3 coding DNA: TGTGCCAGCACCGACAGGCCTCGGGCGAACACTGAAGCTTTCTTT.

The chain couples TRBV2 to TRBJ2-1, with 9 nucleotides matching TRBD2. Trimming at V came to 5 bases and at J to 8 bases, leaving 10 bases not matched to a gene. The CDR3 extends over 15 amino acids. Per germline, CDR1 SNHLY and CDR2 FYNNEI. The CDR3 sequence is CASSLGNSGSDEQFF. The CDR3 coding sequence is TGTGCCAGCAGTTTAGGCAATAGCGGGAGTGATGAGCAGTTCTTC.

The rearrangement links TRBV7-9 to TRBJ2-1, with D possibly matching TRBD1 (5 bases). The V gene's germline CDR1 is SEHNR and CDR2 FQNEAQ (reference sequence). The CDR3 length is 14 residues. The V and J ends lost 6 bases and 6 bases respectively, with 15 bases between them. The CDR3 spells CASSSDSYLNEQFF. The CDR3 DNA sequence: TGTGCCAGCAGTTCAGACAGCTACCTCAATGAGCAGTTCTTC.

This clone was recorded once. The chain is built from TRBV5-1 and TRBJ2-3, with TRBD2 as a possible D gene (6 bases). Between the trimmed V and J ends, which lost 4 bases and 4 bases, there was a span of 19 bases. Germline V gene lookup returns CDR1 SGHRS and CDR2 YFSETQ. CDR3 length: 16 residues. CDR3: CASSTMGGGASDTQYF. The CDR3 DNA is TGCGCCAGCAGCACCATGGGGGGAGGAGCGTCAGATACGCAGTATTTT.

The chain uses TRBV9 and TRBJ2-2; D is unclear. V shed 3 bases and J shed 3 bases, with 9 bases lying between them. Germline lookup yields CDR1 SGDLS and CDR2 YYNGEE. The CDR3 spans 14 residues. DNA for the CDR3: TGTGCCAGCAGCGCCGTAGAGGACACCGGGGAGCTGTTTTTT. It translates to CASSAVEDTGELFF.

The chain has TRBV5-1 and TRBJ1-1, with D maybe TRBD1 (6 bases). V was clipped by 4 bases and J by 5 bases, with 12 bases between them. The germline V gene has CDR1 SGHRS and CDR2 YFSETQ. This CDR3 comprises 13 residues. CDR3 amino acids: CASSQQGPTEAFF. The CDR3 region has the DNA TGCGCCAGCAGCCAACAGGGTCCTACTGAAGCTTTCTTT.

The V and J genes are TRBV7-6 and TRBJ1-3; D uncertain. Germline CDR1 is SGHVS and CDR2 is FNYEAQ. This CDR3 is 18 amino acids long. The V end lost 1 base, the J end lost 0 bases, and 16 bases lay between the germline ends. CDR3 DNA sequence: TGTGCCAGCAGCTTAGAGGCTGAGGGCCTCTTCTCTGGAAACACCATATATTTT. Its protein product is CASSLEAEGLFSGNTIYF.

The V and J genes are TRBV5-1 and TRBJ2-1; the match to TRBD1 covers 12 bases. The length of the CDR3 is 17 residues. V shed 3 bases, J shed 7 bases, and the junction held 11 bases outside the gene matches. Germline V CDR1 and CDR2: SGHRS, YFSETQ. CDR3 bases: TGCGCCAGCAGCTCGGGATTGGGGACAGGGGGCCTTAATGAGCAGTTCTTC. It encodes CASSSGLGTGGLNEQFF.

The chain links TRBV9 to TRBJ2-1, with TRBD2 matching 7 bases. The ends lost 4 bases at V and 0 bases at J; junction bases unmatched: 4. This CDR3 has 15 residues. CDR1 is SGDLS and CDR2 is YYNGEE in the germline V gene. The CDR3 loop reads CASSPGGNSYNEQFF. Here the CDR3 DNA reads TGTGCCAGCAGCCCGGGGGGAAACTCCTACAATGAGCAGTTCTTC.

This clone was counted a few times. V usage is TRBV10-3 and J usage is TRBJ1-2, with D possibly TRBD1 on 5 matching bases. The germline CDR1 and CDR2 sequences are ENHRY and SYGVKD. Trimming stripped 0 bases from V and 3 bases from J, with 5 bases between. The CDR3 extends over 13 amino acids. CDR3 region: CAISESTDYGYTF. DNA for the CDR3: TGTGCCATCAGTGAGTCGACAGACTATGGCTACACCTTC.

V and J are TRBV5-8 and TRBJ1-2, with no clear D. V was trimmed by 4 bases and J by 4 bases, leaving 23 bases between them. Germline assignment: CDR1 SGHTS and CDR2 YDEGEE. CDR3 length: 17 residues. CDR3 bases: TGTGCCAGCAGCCCAGACGAGGGAAGGGCAAGGGCCTATGGCTACACCTTC. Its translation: CASSPDEGRARAYGYTF.

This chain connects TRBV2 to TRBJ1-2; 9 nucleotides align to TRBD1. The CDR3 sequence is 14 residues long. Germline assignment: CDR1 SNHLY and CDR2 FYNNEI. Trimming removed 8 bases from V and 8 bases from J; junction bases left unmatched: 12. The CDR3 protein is CASFSRTGAGGYTF. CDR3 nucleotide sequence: TGTGCCAGCTTCTCTAGGACAGGGGCAGGAGGCTACACCTTC.

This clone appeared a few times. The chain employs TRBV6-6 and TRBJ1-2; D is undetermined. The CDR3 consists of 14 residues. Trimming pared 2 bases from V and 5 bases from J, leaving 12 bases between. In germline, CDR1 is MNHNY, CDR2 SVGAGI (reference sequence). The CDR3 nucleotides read TGTGCCAGCAGTTACATTGCGGCCCAATATGGCTACACCTTC. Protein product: CASSYIAAQYGYTF.

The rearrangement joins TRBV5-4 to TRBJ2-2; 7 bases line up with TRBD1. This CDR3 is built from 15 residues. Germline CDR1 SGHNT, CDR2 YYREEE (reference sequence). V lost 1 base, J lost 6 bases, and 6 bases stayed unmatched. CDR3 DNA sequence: TGTGCCAGCAGCTTGAACAGGGGTCAAGCCGGGGAGCTGTTTTTT. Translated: CASSLNRGQAGELFF.

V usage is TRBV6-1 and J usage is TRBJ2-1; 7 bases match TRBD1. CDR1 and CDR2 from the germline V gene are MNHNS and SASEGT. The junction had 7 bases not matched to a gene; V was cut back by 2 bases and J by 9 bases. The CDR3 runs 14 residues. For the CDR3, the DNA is TGTGCCAGCAGTGAACAACAGGGGTCCGGTGAGCAGTTCTTC. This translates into CASSEQQGSGEQFF.

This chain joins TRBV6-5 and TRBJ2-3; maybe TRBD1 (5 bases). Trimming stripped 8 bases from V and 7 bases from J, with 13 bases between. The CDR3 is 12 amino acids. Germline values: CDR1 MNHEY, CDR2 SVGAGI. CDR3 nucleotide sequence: TGTGCCAGCTTAGGGGCGTCAAATACGCAGTATTTT. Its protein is CASLGASNTQYF.

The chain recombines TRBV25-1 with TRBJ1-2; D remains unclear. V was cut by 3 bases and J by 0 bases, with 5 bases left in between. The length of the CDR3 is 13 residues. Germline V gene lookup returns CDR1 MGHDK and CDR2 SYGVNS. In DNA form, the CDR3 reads TGTGCCAGCAGTGAGAGAACTAACTATGGCTACACCTTC. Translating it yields CASSERTNYGYTF.